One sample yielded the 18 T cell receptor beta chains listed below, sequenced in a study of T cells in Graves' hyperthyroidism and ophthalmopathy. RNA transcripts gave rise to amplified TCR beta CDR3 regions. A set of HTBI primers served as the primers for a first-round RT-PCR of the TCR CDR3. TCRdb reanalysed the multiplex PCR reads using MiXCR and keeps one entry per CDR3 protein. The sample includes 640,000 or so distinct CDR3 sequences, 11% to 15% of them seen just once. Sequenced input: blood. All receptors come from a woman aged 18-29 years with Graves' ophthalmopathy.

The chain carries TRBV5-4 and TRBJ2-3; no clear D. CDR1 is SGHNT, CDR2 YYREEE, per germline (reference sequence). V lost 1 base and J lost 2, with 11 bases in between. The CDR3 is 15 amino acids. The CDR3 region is CASSLRPFYTDTQYF. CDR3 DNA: TGTGCCAGCAGCTTGAGACCTTTTTACACAGATACGCAGTATTTT.

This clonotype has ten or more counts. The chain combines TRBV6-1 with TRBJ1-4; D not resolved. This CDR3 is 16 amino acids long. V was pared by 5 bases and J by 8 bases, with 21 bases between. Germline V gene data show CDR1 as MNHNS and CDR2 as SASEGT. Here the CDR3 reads CASSHNPWLSREKLFF. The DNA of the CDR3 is TGTGCCAGCAGTCACAACCCTTGGCTTAGTCGGGAAAAACTGTTTTTT.

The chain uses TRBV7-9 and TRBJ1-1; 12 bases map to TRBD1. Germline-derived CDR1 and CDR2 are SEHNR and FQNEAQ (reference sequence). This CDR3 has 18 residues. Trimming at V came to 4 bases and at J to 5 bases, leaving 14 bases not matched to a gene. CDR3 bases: TGTGCCAGCAGCTCACCCCGGGACAGGGGGCGGGGGGATACTGAAGCTTTCTTT. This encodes CASSSPRDRGRGDTEAFF.

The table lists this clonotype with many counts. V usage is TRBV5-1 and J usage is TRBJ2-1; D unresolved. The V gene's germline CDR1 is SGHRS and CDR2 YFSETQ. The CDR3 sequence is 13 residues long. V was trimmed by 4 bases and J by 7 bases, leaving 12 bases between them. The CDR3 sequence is CASSLSARNEQFF. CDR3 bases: TGCGCCAGCAGCCTTTCGGCCAGAAATGAGCAGTTCTTC.

The CDR3 region is CASSKYRAGLGTQYF. The CDR3 nucleotides read TGTGCCAGCAGTAAATACAGGGCCGGACTAGGGACCCAGTACTTC. The rearrangement links TRBV6-1 to TRBJ2-5, with TRBD2 as a possible D gene (7 bases). This CDR3 is 15 amino acids long. The germline CDR1 and CDR2 sequences are MNHNS and SASEGT. V was cut by 5 bases and J by 7 bases, with 20 bases left in between.

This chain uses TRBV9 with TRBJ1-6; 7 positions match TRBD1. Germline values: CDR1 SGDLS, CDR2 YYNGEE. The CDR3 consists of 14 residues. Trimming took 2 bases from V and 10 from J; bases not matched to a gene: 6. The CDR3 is CASSVGQRASPLHF. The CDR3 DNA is TGTGCCAGCAGCGTGGGACAGAGGGCCTCACCCCTCCACTTT.

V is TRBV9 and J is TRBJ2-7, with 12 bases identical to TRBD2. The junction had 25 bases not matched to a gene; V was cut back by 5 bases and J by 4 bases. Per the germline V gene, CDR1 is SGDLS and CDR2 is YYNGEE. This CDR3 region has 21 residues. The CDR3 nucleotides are TGTGCCAGCAGTGCCAGAGCCTTTGAGTCTAGCGGGAGGGCCGTTGGGTACGAGCAGTACTTC. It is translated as CASSARAFESSGRAVGYEQYF.

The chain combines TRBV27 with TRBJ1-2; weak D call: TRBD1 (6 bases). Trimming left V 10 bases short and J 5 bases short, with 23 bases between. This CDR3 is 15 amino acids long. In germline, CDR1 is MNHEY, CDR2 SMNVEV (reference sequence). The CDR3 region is CATRRGGAYYYGYTF. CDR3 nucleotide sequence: TGTGCCACCCGACGGGGGGGGGCGTATTATTATGGCTACACCTTC.

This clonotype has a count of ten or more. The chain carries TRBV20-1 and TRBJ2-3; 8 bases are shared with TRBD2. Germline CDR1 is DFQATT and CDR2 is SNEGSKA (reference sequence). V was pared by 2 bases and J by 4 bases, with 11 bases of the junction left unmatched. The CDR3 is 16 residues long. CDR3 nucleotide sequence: TGCAGTGCTAGATCACTAGCGGATGGGGGTGCAGATACGCAGTATTTT. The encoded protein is CSARSLADGGADTQYF.

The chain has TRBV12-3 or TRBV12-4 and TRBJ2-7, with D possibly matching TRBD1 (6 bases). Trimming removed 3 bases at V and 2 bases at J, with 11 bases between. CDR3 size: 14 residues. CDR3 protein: CASSFSGDPYEQYF. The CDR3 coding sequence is TGTGCCAGCAGTTTTTCAGGGGATCCCTACGAGCAGTACTTC.

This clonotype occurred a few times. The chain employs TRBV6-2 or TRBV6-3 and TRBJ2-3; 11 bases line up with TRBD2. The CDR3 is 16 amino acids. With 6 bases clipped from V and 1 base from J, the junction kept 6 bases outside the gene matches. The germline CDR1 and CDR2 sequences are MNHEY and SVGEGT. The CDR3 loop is CASRGLAGGGTDTQYF. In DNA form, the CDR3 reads TGTGCCAGCAGGGGGCTAGCGGGAGGCGGCACAGATACGCAGTATTTT.

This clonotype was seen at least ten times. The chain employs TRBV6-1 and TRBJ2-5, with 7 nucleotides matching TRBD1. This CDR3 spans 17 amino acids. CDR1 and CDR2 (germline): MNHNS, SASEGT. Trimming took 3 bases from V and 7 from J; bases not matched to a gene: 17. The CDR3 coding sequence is TGTGCCAGCAGTGAGGGACAGAGAGCACCCTCTGCGGGGACCCAGTACTTC. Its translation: CASSEGQRAPSAGTQYF.

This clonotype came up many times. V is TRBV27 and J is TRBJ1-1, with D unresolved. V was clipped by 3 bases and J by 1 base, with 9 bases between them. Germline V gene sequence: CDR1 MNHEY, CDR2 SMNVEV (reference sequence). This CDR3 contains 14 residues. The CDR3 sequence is CASSFLRRNTEAFF. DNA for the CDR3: TGTGCCAGCAGTTTTTTGAGGCGGAACACTGAAGCTTTCTTT.

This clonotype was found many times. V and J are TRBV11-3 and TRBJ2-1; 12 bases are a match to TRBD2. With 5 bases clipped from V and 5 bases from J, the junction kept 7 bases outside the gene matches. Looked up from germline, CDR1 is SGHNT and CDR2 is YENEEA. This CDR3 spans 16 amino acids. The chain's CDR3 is CASSAQLAGGNNEQFF. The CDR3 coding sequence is TGTGCCAGCAGCGCCCAACTAGCGGGGGGAAACAATGAGCAGTTCTTC.

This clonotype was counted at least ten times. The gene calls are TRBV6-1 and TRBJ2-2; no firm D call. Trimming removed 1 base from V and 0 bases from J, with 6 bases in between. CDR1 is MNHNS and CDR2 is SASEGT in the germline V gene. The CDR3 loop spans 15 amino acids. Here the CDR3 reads CASSEGISNTGELFF. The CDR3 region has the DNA TGTGCCAGCAGTGAAGGGATCTCGAACACCGGGGAGCTGTTTTTT.

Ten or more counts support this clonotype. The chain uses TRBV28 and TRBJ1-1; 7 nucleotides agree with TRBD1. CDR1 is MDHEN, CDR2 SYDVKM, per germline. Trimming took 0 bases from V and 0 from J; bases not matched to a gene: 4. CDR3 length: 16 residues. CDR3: CASSLWQGVMNTEAFF. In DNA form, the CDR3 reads TGTGCCAGCAGTTTATGGCAGGGGGTGATGAACACTGAAGCTTTCTTT.

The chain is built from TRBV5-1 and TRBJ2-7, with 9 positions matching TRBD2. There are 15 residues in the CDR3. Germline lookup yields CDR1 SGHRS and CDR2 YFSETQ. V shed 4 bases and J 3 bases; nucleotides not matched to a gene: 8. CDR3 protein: CASSPVAGVYYEQYF. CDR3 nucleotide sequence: TGCGCCAGCAGCCCCGTAGCGGGGGTGTACTACGAGCAGTACTTC.

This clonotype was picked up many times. CDR3 coding DNA: TGCAGTGCTACCCCTTTACAGGGACGGTCTAACTATGGCTACACCTTC. This gives the protein CSATPLQGRSNYGYTF. V and J are TRBV20-1 and TRBJ1-2, with TRBD1 as a possible D gene (6 bases). This CDR3 is built from 16 residues. V gave up 4 bases and J gave up 0 bases, with 18 bases separating them. Per germline, CDR1 DFQATT and CDR2 SNEGSKA (reference sequence).